Presented here are 16 T cell receptor beta chains from one specimen sequenced in a study of CD8+ T cells in alopecia areata. After isolation, RNA underwent reverse transcription to generate cDNA as the sequencing template. Profiled with immunoSEQ multiplex PCR; TCRdb holds only in-frame clones, not every one. The sample includes about 120,000 clones, none of them occurring once. What was sequenced was lesional skin. These receptors all come from a C3H/HeJ mouse with alopecia areata. For this mouse line, the MHC haplotype is H2-k.

This clone has ten or more counts. Mouse names are used for the genes. The CDR3 goes on 4 residues after the read ends, and that part is filled in from the germline J gene. Other DNA sequences in this sample translate to the same CDR3. The chain carries TRBV13-3 and TRBJ2-1; 9 bases agree with TRBD2. The trim removed 5 bases at V and 1 base at J, leaving 4 bases unmatched. This CDR3 contains 15 residues. Germline CDR1 NNHDY, CDR2 SYVADS. The sequenced part of the CDR3 DNA is TGTGCCAGCAGCCTAGACTGGGGGAACTATGCT. It yields the protein CASSLDWGNYA. The CDR3 in full is CASSLDWGNYAEQFF.

This clone has just a few counts. Gene names refer to mouse genes. Read data end 4 residues before the CDR3 end; the end is taken from the germline J gene. The genes are TRBV13-2 and TRBJ2-7, with TRBD2 matching 11 bases. The CDR3 contains 15 residues. V shed 1 base and J 3 bases; nucleotides not matched to a gene: 3. Germline CDR1 and CDR2: NNHNN and SYGAGS (reference sequence). The CDR3 reads CASGDPDWGDYEQYF. The sequenced CDR3 bases are TGTGCCAGCGGTGATCCGGACTGGGGGGACTAT.

The sample holds a few counts of this clone. Gene names follow the mouse nomenclature. The CDR3 extends 4 residues past the end of the read, so its final part is completed from the germline J gene. The chain has TRBV19 and TRBJ2-4, with 10 bases lining up with TRBD2. The J segment lost 0 bases and the V segment lost 9 bases, leaving 7 bases of the junction unmatched. The CDR3 is made up of 15 amino acids. Germline V gives CDR1 FNHDT, CDR2 SITEND (reference sequence). CDR3 DNA, as far as it was read: TGTGCCACCTCGGGACTGGGGACTAGTCAAAAC. Amino acids: CATSGLGTSQN. The whole CDR3 region reads CATSGLGTSQNTLYF. Full variable domain (remainder filled in from reference TRBV19 and TRBJ2-4): GGIITQTPKFLIGQEGQKLTLKCQQNFNHDTMYWYRQDSGKGLRLIYYSITENDLQKGDLSEGYDASREKKSSFSLTVTSAQKNEMAVFLCATSGLGTSQNTLYFGAGTRLSVL.

In this sample, this clone turned up a few times. Each gene name is a mouse one. Read data end 4 residues before the CDR3 end; the end is taken from the germline J gene. The chain uses TRBV13-3 and TRBJ2-1; 10 positions agree with TRBD1. Germline V CDR1 and CDR2: NNHDY, SYVADS. V lost 0 bases to trimming and J lost 6 bases; unmatched junction nucleotides: 3. The CDR3 contains 15 residues. CDR3 region: CASSDDDRGLAEQFF. The part of the CDR3 DNA that was read is TGTGCCAGCAGTGATGATGACAGGGGGCTTGCT.

Ten or more counts support this clone. Gene names are the mouse ones. Read data end 4 residues before the CDR3 end; the end is taken from the germline J gene. This chain uses TRBV13-3 with TRBJ2-1; TRBD2 aligns across 10 bases. This CDR3 is built from 15 residues. Trimming at V came to 5 bases and at J to 3 bases, leaving 5 bases not matched to a gene. Germline V gene data show CDR1 as NNHDY and CDR2 as SYVADS. CDR3 sequence: CASRLTGGGYAEQFF. The part of the CDR3 DNA that was read is TGTGCCAGCAGGTTAACTGGGGGGGGCTATGCT.

Of note for this clone: Germline and genes here are mouse. With the read ending 4 residues before the CDR3 end, the germline J gene is used to fill in that end. The chain recombines TRBV17 with TRBJ2-7; 8 bases align to TRBD1. The CDR3 loop spans 14 amino acids. The junction had 1 base not matched to a gene; V was cut back by 3 bases and J by 0 bases. Germline values: CDR1 MNHDT, CDR2 YYDKIL. The CDR3 protein is CASSRGQASYEQYF. CDR3 DNA (partial): TGTGCTAGCAGTAGGGGACAGGCCTCCTAT.

This clone was counted at least ten times. Mouse names are used for the genes. The observed sequence ends 4 residues before the CDR3 terminus, with the missing tail filled in from the germline J gene. This chain links TRBV13-1 with TRBJ2-1; 7 nucleotides line up with TRBD1. CDR3 length equals 15 residues. From germline, CDR1 is NSHNY and CDR2 SYGAGN. Trimming removed 0 bases from V and 3 bases from J; junction bases left unmatched: 3. CDR3: CASSDAWDSYAEQFF. The CDR3 DNA, read in part, is TGTGCCAGCAGTGATGCATGGGACAGCTATGCT.

A word on this clone: The genes and germline here are from mouse. Read sequence stops 4 residues before the CDR3 end, and the germline J gene provides the missing end. V is TRBV1 and J is TRBJ1-4; D may be TRBD1 (6 bases). The germline gives CDR1 NSQYPW, CDR2 LRSPGD (reference sequence). Trimming removed 5 bases from V and 5 bases from J, with 15 bases in between. The CDR3 contains 15 residues. The CDR3 region is CTCSYRPGQNERLFF. The DNA read from the CDR3 is TGCACCTGCAGTTACCGACCGGGACAAAACGAA.

This clone was observed a few times. A mismatch at residue 10 separates the TCRdb protein from the translated DNA, so the protein presented here was translated from the DNA. Germline and genes here are mouse. The observed sequence ends 3 residues before the CDR3 terminus, with the missing tail filled in from the germline J gene. V gene TRBV13-3 combines with J gene TRBJ1-3; 7 bases agree with TRBD1. CDR1 is NNHDY, CDR2 SYVADS, per germline. The trim removed 6 bases at V and 4 bases at J, leaving 4 bases unmatched. The CDR3 totals 13 residues. CDR3 residues: CASTRDSGNTLYF. CDR3 bases read: TGTGCCAGCACCCGGGACAGCGGAAATACG.

This clone was observed a handful of times. The gene names here belong to mouse. The read gets to within 4 residues of the CDR3 end, and the germline J gene fills in the rest. The chain joins TRBV13-3 to TRBJ1-2; TRBD1 aligns across 12 bases. The V gene end was trimmed by 5 bases and the J gene end by 0 bases; junction bases not matched to a gene: 2. Germline V CDR1 and CDR2: NNHDY, SYVADS. The CDR3 consists of 15 residues. The CDR3 loop reads CASRGTGGTNSDYTF. The sequenced CDR3 bases are TGTGCCAGCAGGGGGACAGGGGGCACAAACTCC.

This clone has only a few counts. Gene names and germline match the mouse. The CDR3 goes on 4 residues after the read ends, and that part is filled in from the germline J gene. The chain links TRBV1 to TRBJ1-4; D perhaps matches TRBD1 (6 bases). The CDR3 runs to 14 residues. Per the germline V gene, CDR1 is NSQYPW and CDR2 is LRSPGD (reference sequence). Incomplete CDR3 DNA: TGCACCTGCAGTCCCTCAGGGGCCCCCGAA. Translation gives CTCSPSGAPE. The full CDR3 reads CTCSPSGAPERLFF.

With respect to this clone: The gene names here belong to mouse. Sequencing ends 4 residues short of the CDR3 end; the germline J gene provides the rest. The rearrangement joins TRBV12-1 to TRBJ2-3, with a possible D match to TRBD1 (6 bases). Trimming took 4 bases from V and 0 from J, leaving 16 bases between them. CDR1 SGHSN and CDR2 HYEKVE come from the germline V gene. CDR3 length: 16 amino acids. CDR3 protein: CASSPTGTNSAETLYF. The covered CDR3 bases are TGTGCCAGCTCCCCAACCGGGACAAATAGTGCAGAA.

Only a few counts were recorded for this clone. Here the gene names and germline are mouse. The read halts 4 residues ahead of the CDR3 end, with the missing end drawn from the germline J gene. The V call is TRBV1, the J call TRBJ1-4, with D unclear. V dropped 3 bases and J dropped 0 bases, with 8 bases sitting between them. The CDR3 is made up of 15 amino acids. Germline values: CDR1 NSQYPW, CDR2 LRSPGD (reference sequence). The part of the CDR3 DNA that was read is TGCACCTGCAGTGCGCGTTATGTTTCCAACGAA. It codes for CTCSARYVSNE. In full, the CDR3 is CTCSARYVSNERLFF.

A few counts support this clone. The gene names here belong to mouse. The CDR3 end lies 4 residues beyond the end of the read and is filled in from the germline J gene. V and J are TRBV13-3 and TRBJ1-4; the D is unclear. There are 12 residues in the CDR3. Germline CDR1 is NNHDY and CDR2 is SYVADS. The V end lost 4 bases, the J end lost 5 bases, and 6 bases lay between the germline ends. The CDR3 spells CASSPDNERLFF. Incomplete CDR3 DNA: TGTGCCAGCAGTCCAGATAACGAA.

In its sample, this clone was seen many times. Genes and germline are mouse. The CDR3 goes on 4 residues after the read ends, and that part is filled in from the germline J gene. The V and J genes are TRBV1 and TRBJ2-1, with 10 bases aligning to TRBD2. The CDR3 runs to 16 residues. Germline lookup yields CDR1 NSQYPW and CDR2 LRSPGD (reference sequence). The V segment lost 1 base and the J segment 3 bases; nucleotides outside the gene matches: 3. The covered CDR3 bases are TGCACCTGCAGTGCAGGGGCTGGGGGGGCCTATGCT. Protein product: CTCSAGAGGAYA. From start to end, the CDR3 is CTCSAGAGGAYAEQFF.

Of note for this clone: Gene names and germline refer to mouse. Sequencing ends 4 residues short of the CDR3 end; the germline J gene provides the rest. This sequence joins TRBV19 and TRBJ1-1; 9 bases align to TRBD1. This CDR3 contains 14 residues. Germline-derived CDR1 and CDR2 are FNHDT and SITEND (reference sequence). The CDR3 protein is CASSPTGGAAEVFF. CDR3 bases read: TGTGCCAGCAGCCCAACAGGGGGCGCCGCA.